Below are 25 T cell receptor beta chains sequenced from a single sample in a study of Ad26.COV2.S vaccination and SARS-CoV-2 variants (dated by TCRdb to the early 2020s). Libraries were constructed by the immunoSEQ multiplex PCR assay. Here the immuneACCESS table is served through TCRdb, limited to in-frame sequences with V and J called. Missing clones are a known gap in these copies; in checked studies unresolved V genes cover under half, and the rest lacks a known reason. This sample has roughly 320,000 clones in its table, and about 85% of those were observed once. The biggest ten clones account for under 2.5% of the sample. The sample's treatment or condition, from its label and the paper: 15 to 20 received Ad26.COV2.S at low or high dose, single or two shots; roughly 5 received placebo; per-sample allocation not given. For vaccine and placebo recipients, repertoires were sequenced using samples collected on day 63 after the first injection.

The starting material was peripheral blood, obtained in a trial of Ad26.COV2.S vaccine versus placebo. The origin of the receptors is a person aged 18-60 years who received the Ad26.COV2.S COVID-19 vaccine or a placebo.

This chain uses TRBV28 with TRBJ1-2; D is perhaps TRBD1 (5 bases). The CDR3 sequence is 13 residues long. V shed 10 bases and J shed 4 bases, with 16 bases lying between them. The germline CDR1 and CDR2 sequences are MDHEN and SYDVKM. CDR3 protein: CATAPRESYGYTF. CDR3 coding DNA: TGTGCCACAGCTCCCAGGGAATCCTATGGCTACACCTTC.

The chain joins TRBV2 to TRBJ2-2, with D possibly called TRBD1 or TRBD2 (5 bases each). Trimming removed 8 bases from V and 6 bases from J, with 13 bases in between. Per the germline V gene, CDR1 is SNHLY and CDR2 is FYNNEI. This CDR3 is 13 amino acids long. DNA for the CDR3: TGTGCCAGCGGGGGTCGGTCGTCCGGGGAGCTGTTTTTT. Translated: CASGGRSSGELFF.

J is TRBJ2-7 and V is TRBV28; D may be TRBD1 (5 bases). This CDR3 spans 11 amino acids. V was clipped by 5 bases and J by 7 bases, with 9 bases between them. Germline V gene data show CDR1 as MDHEN and CDR2 as SYDVKM. CDR3 region: CASSVRQEQYF. CDR3 bases: TGTGCCAGCAGTGTAAGACAGGAGCAGTACTTC.

This clone was counted once. This sequence joins TRBV6-2 or TRBV6-3 and TRBJ2-6; unclear D gene. Germline V CDR1 and CDR2: MNHEY, SVGEGT. V shed 6 bases and J shed 0 bases, with 12 bases lying between them. The length of the CDR3 is 16 residues. The CDR3 region is CASSLRPRSGANVLTF. For the CDR3, the DNA is TGTGCCAGCAGCCTAAGACCGCGCTCTGGGGCCAACGTCCTGACTTTC.

V is TRBV2 and J is TRBJ1-1, with 7 bases fitting TRBD1. There are 14 residues in the CDR3. CDR1 and CDR2 (germline): SNHLY, FYNNEI. The V gene end was trimmed by 7 bases and the J gene end by 4 bases; junction bases not matched to a gene: 9. Here the CDR3 reads CASTRTGLGTEAFF. Here the CDR3 DNA reads TGTGCCAGCACCCGGACAGGCCTGGGCACTGAAGCTTTCTTT.

The V and J genes are TRBV29-1 and TRBJ1-1; no clear D gene. From germline, CDR1 is SQVTM and CDR2 ANQGSEA. The CDR3 totals 13 residues. The V end lost 2 bases, the J end lost 1 base, and 8 bases lay between the germline ends. The CDR3 is CSVEFARNTEAFF. The CDR3 nucleotides read TGCAGCGTTGAATTCGCCAGGAACACTGAAGCTTTCTTT.

V is TRBV5-1 and J is TRBJ2-7; TRBD2 agrees at 13 bases. With V trimmed by 3 bases and J by 6 bases, 6 bases remained unmatched. The CDR3 covers 15 residues. Germline V CDR1 and CDR2: SGHRS, YFSETQ. For the CDR3, the DNA is TGCGCCAGCAGCTCGGGACTAGCGGGGAATCGCGAGCAGTACTTC. Translated, it gives CASSSGLAGNREQYF. Filled out from reference TRBV5-1 and TRBJ2-7, the complete variable domain reads KAGVTQTPRYLIKTRGQQVTLSCSPISGHRSVSWYQQTPGQGLQFLFEYFSETQRNKGNFPGRFSGRQFSNSRSEMNVSTLELGDSALYLCASSSGLAGNREQYFGPGTRLTVT.

The V call is TRBV5-1, the J call TRBJ2-7, with 7 bases lining up with TRBD1. The J segment lost 0 bases and the V segment lost 0 bases, leaving 3 bases of the junction unmatched. CDR3 length equals 15 residues. The V gene's germline CDR1 is SGHRS and CDR2 YFSETQ. CDR3 residues: CASSLGQGVSYEQYF. The DNA of the CDR3 is TGCGCCAGCAGCTTGGGACAGGGCGTCTCCTACGAGCAGTACTTC.

The rearrangement links TRBV6-1 to TRBJ1-5; D not certain. Trimming shortened V by 1 base and J by 0 bases, and 4 bases separated the two germline ends. The V gene's germline CDR1 is MNHNS and CDR2 SASEGT. CDR3 size: 14 residues. CDR3 amino acids: CASSEGRSNQPQHF. The CDR3 DNA reads as TGTGCCAGCAGTGAAGGCCGTAGCAATCAGCCCCAGCATTTT.

This clone has a handful of counts. The rearrangement uses TRBV24-1 and TRBJ1-5, with a possible D match to TRBD1 (5 bases). Germline values: CDR1 KGHDR, CDR2 SFDVKD. V dropped 3 bases and J dropped 2 bases, with 10 bases sitting between them. The CDR3 covers 15 residues. CDR3 sequence reads: CATSDVGGRNQPQHF. In nucleotides, the CDR3 is TGTGCCACCAGTGATGTCGGGGGACGCAATCAGCCCCAGCATTTT.

The chain joins TRBV6-1 to TRBJ1-3; the match to TRBD1 covers 8 bases. V shed 0 bases and J 4 bases; nucleotides not matched to a gene: 8. The V gene's germline CDR1 is MNHNS and CDR2 SASEGT. This CDR3 spans 17 amino acids. DNA for the CDR3: TGTGCCAGCAGTGAAGCCTTACAGGGGGTATTGGGAAACACCATATATTTT. It translates to CASSEALQGVLGNTIYF.

CDR3 sequence reads: CASSLSRTPVGAFF. CDR3 nucleotides: TGTGCCAGCAGTTTATCGAGGACGCCCGTCGGGGCTTTCTTT. The rearrangement links TRBV27 to TRBJ1-1, with unresolved D. Trimming took off 0 bases at V and 11 bases at J, with 16 bases between the two ends. CDR1 is MNHEY and CDR2 is SMNVEV in the germline V gene (reference sequence). The CDR3 has 14 amino acids.

This chain connects TRBV3-1 (or the pseudogene TRBV3-2) to TRBJ1-4, with TRBD1 matching 8 bases. Germline CDR1 LGHDT, CDR2 YNNKEL (reference sequence). The CDR3 totals 15 residues. V trimming: 4 bases; J trimming: 7 bases; junction bases outside the gene matches: 8. The CDR3 here is CASSRLQGGGEKLFF. DNA of the CDR3: TGTGCCAGCAGCCGACTACAGGGGGGTGGTGAAAAACTGTTTTTT.

V usage is TRBV6-4 and J usage is TRBJ2-5; TRBD2 matches 12 bases. The trim removed 6 bases at V and 1 base at J, leaving 3 bases unmatched. Germline CDR1 and CDR2: MRHNA and SNTAGT. The CDR3 extends over 15 amino acids. This CDR3 reads CASSRLAGAQETQYF. The CDR3 DNA follows: TGTGCCAGCAGCCGACTAGCGGGGGCCCAAGAGACCCAGTACTTC.

J is TRBJ2-1 and V is TRBV19; 9 nucleotides agree with TRBD1. In germline, CDR1 is LNHDA, CDR2 SQIVND (reference sequence). The CDR3 length is 15 residues. Trimming at V came to 5 bases and at J to 9 bases, leaving 11 bases not matched to a gene. This CDR3 reads CASSFTWTGATEQFF. CDR3 nucleotides: TGTGCCAGTAGTTTTACTTGGACAGGGGCTACTGAGCAGTTCTTC.

This chain uses TRBV18 with TRBJ1-2; D is uncertain. The V gene lost 6 bases and the J gene lost 4 bases, with 12 bases spanning the gap. The length of the CDR3 is 13 residues. CDR1 and CDR2 (germline): KGHSH, LQKENI. Here the CDR3 DNA reads TGTGCCAGCTCGGCTACGGTGACCTATGGCTACACCTTC. It translates to CASSATVTYGYTF. The entire variable domain, with the rest obtained from reference TRBV18 and TRBJ1-2, is as follows: NAGVMQNPRHLVRRRGQEARLRCSPMKGHSHVYWYRQLPEEGLKFMVYLQKENIIDESGMPKERFSAEFPKEGPSILRIQQVVRGDSAAYFCASSATVTYGYTFGSGTRLTVV.

The chain joins TRBV12-5 to TRBJ1-1, with 7 bases matching TRBD1. The CDR3 sequence is 17 residues long. CDR1 is LGHNT and CDR2 is FRNRAP in the germline V gene. V gave up 1 base and J gave up 3 bases; unmatched junction bases: 11. CDR3 in DNA: TGTGCTAGTGGTTTGGCCAAAAAGGACAGGACTTACACTGAAGCTTTCTTT. This codes for CASGLAKKDRTYTEAFF.

This rearrangement joins TRBV6-5 to TRBJ2-5; D not resolved. CDR1 is MNHEY and CDR2 is SVGAGI in the germline V gene. V lost 7 bases, J lost 0 bases, and 15 bases lay in between. The CDR3 length is 15 residues. DNA for the CDR3: TGTGCCAGCACCAAGCGTGGGGATTACCAAGAGACCCAGTACTTC. Translating it yields CASTKRGDYQETQYF.

CDR3 in amino acids: CASSLFGGELFF. For the CDR3, the DNA is TGTGCCAGCAGTTTATTCGGCGGGGAGCTGTTTTTT. The chain couples TRBV28 to TRBJ2-2, with D hard to call. V was pared by 1 base and J by 7 bases, with 4 bases between. This CDR3 is built from 12 residues. Germline CDR1 and CDR2: MDHEN and SYDVKM.

J is TRBJ2-1 and V is TRBV27; D perhaps matches TRBD2 (6 bases). Germline CDR1 is MNHEY and CDR2 is SMNVEV (reference sequence). The CDR3 consists of 15 residues. With 5 bases removed from V and 3 bases from J, the gap between germline ends came to 14 bases. Here the CDR3 DNA reads TGTGCCAGCAGTGACGGGAGAACCGTCTACAATGAGCAGTTCTTC. Its protein is CASSDGRTVYNEQFF.

The chain has TRBV6-5 and TRBJ1-2; 7 bases fit TRBD1. V was clipped by 7 bases and J by 2 bases; unmatched bases: 10. CDR1 MNHEY and CDR2 SVGAGI come from the germline V gene. The CDR3 extends over 15 amino acids. CDR3 residues: CASTTRTGINYGYTF. The CDR3 region has the DNA TGTGCCAGCACTACCCGGACAGGTATCAACTATGGCTACACCTTC.

The rearrangement joins TRBV30 to TRBJ1-2; 9 bases align to TRBD1. V trimming: 4 bases; J trimming: 3 bases; junction bases outside the gene matches: 15. Germline-derived CDR1 and CDR2 are GTSNPN and SVGIG (reference sequence). CDR3 size: 17 residues. The DNA of the CDR3 is TGTGCCTGGAAGGACCGGGACAGGGACATAATCCACTATGGCTACACCTTC. It translates to CAWKDRDRDIIHYGYTF. The full variable domain, in which reference TRBV30 and TRBJ1-2 provide the parts outside the CDR3, is SQTIHQWPATLVQPVGSPLSLECTVEGTSNPNLYWYRQAAGRGLQLLFYSVGIGQISSEVPQNLSASRPQDRQFILSSKKLLLSDSGFYLCAWKDRDRDIIHYGYTFGSGTRLTVV.

The chain uses TRBV11-2 and TRBJ1-1; D gene uncertain. The germline V gene encodes CDR1 SGHAT and CDR2 FQNNGV. CDR3 length: 15 residues. V shed 2 bases and J shed 2 bases, with 12 bases lying between them. In nucleotides, the CDR3 is TGTGCCAGCAGCTTAAGGGAACGGGGAAACACTGAAGCTTTCTTT. It codes for CASSLRERGNTEAFF.

The chain has TRBV6-4 and TRBJ2-6, with a weak D call TRBD2 (6 bases). CDR1 MRHNA and CDR2 SNTAGT come from the germline V gene. Trimming removed 4 bases at V and 0 bases at J, with 7 bases between. The CDR3 covers 15 residues. Written as DNA, the CDR3 is TGTGCCAGCAGTGTCGGGGGCTCTGGGGCCAACGTCCTGACTTTC. Translated: CASSVGGSGANVLTF.

The rearrangement uses TRBV29-1 and TRBJ2-3; 9 nucleotides align to TRBD1. Germline-derived CDR1 and CDR2 are SQVTM and ANQGSEA. Trimming took 6 bases from V and 4 from J; bases not matched to a gene: 8. This CDR3 has 14 amino acids. CDR3 residues: CSVAVGQGPDTQYF. CDR3 in DNA: TGCAGCGTGGCGGTGGGACAGGGACCAGATACGCAGTATTTT.